This T cell receptor (beta chain) stems from a study of T cell changes during pregnancy in multiple sclerosis. Sequencing was performed with immunoSEQ multiplex PCR; in TCRdb, only in-frame clones are kept and a portion is missing. Counted here are nearly 40,000 clones, around nine tenths occurring once; the ten biggest clones make up roughly 0.72%. Losses at the gene ends were 4 bases for V and 6 bases for J; bases not matched to a gene: 8. This CDR3 region has 14 residues. Looked up from germline, CDR1 is SGHRS and CDR2 is YFSETQ. Here the sequenced sample was CD4+ T cells from peripheral blood mononuclear cells, taken before pregnancy. The source of this sequence is a female donor with multiple sclerosis, enrolled in a pregnancy study. The rearrangement uses TRBV5-1 and TRBJ2-3; 7 bases line up with TRBD2. CDR3 sequence (DNA): TGCGCCAGCAGCCGAGGACTAGAAGGGGATACGCAGTATTTT. Protein sequence: CASSRGLEGDTQYF.